This T cell receptor (beta chain) derives from a study of blood T cell repertoires in COVID-19. Study information: The United States, Italy and Spain supplied acute and convalescent COVID-19 samples. The analysed material was cDNA or gDNA that came from T cells, B-cell-depleted T cells, or PBMCs.

Per the study methods: Quantification of nucleated cells was approximated via reference gene primer amplification. Produced via immunoSEQ multiplex PCR; TCRdb's table is partial and in-frame only. Clone size and V and J calls were adopted from that table, with D and trimming inferred from the DNA. The table has under 350,000 clones, around nine tenths seen once. Sequencing was performed on peripheral blood. This TCR was sampled from a man between 65 and 85 years old with acute or convalescent COVID-19.

The CDR3 nucleotides read TGTGCCAGCAGCCTCGGACTAGCGACGGAGACCCAGTACTTC. As protein: CASSLGLATETQYF. V is TRBV7-2 and J is TRBJ2-5; TRBD2 agrees at 9 bases. The CDR3 totals 14 residues. The germline V gene encodes CDR1 SGHTA and CDR2 FQGNSA. V trimming: 5 bases; J trimming: 5 bases; junction bases outside the gene matches: 6.